Listed below are T cell receptor beta chains from one sample, sequenced in a study of beta chain features in type 1 diabetes. Sequencing used immunoSEQ multiplex PCR; TCRdb keeps in-frame clones, though not all of them. The table lists more than 300,000 clones, around 15% of them singletons. The source material was naive CD4+ T cells from blood. The source of these receptors is a woman aged 18 to 35 in good health. Each CDR3 is given with its conserved first and last residue. The D gene is left open where the match is weak. Clone sizes are given selectively: once, few, many, or a class where the clone is expanded.

D gene	J gene	clone size	V gene	CDR3 protein	CDR3 DNA
TRBD2	TRBJ2-3	.	TRBV28	CASSPSGRDTQYF	TGTGCCAGCAGCCCTAGCGGGAGGGATACGCAGTATTTT
.	TRBJ2-5	few	TRBV19	CASRDYPAGTQYF	TGTGCCAGCCGTGACTACCCGGCGGGGACCCAGTACTTC
.	TRBJ2-3	.	TRBV30	CAESTGNTDTQYF	TGTGCGGAATCAACGGGAAATACAGATACGCAGTATTTT
.	TRBJ2-1	.	TRBV2	CASSLFDRNEQFF	TGTGCCAGCAGTTTATTCGACAGAAATGAGCAGTTCTTC
TRBD2	TRBJ2-1	few	TRBV5-1	CASSLFSGSWSNEQFF	TGCGCCAGCAGCTTATTTAGCGGGAGTTGGTCCAATGAGCAGTTCTTC
TRBD2	TRBJ2-3	.	TRBV27	CASSPRLAEGTDTQYF	TGTGCCAGCAGTCCCAGACTAGCGGAAGGCACAGATACGCAGTATTTT
TRBD2	TRBJ2-1	.	TRBV5-1	CASSFSGSSYNEQFF	TGCGCCAGCAGCTTCAGCGGGAGCTCCTACAATGAGCAGTTCTTC
.	TRBJ1-2	few	TRBV7-2	CASSLQTGWVGYTF	TGTGCCAGCAGCTTGCAGACGGGGTGGGTTGGCTACACCTTC
.	TRBJ2-5	.	TRBV9	CASSVGGYRKGETQYF	TGTGCCAGCAGCGTCGGAGGGTATCGCAAGGGAGAGACCCAGTACTTC
.	TRBJ1-1	few	TRBV9	CASSVAEWATEAFF	TGTGCCAGCAGCGTAGCCGAGTGGGCCACTGAAGCTTTCTTT
TRBD1	TRBJ2-1	few	TRBV6-6	CASSSGTGMINEQFF	TGTGCCAGCAGTTCCGGGACAGGGATGATTAATGAGCAGTTCTTC
.	TRBJ2-1	.	TRBV30	CAWSVSHQVYNEQFF	TGTGCCTGGAGTGTCTCACACCAGGTTTACAATGAGCAGTTCTTC
.	TRBJ2-3	.	TRBV6-5	CASSSEGTGLARTQYF	TGTGCCAGCAGTTCCGAGGGGACTGGATTGGCGAGGACGCAGTATTTT
TRBD1	TRBJ2-1	.	TRBV5-1	CASSAGQGYNEQFF	TGCGCCAGCAGCGCCGGACAGGGTTACAATGAGCAGTTCTTC
.	TRBJ2-3	few	TRBV7-9	CASSLVPLGTGVADTQYF	TGTGCCAGCAGCTTAGTGCCCCTGGGGACGGGAGTAGCAGATACGCAGTATTTT
.	TRBJ1-5	once	TRBV6-5	CASSYSRQAPQPQHF	TGTGCCAGCAGTTACTCGCGTCAAGCACCTCAGCCCCAGCATTTT
.	TRBJ2-1	.	TRBV6-5	CASSYGFSLYEQFF	TGTGCCAGCAGTTACGGTTTTAGTCTCTATGAGCAGTTCTTC
.	TRBJ1-2	.	TRBV2	CASNPKQGSYGYTF	TGTGCCAGCAATCCCAAACAGGGAAGCTATGGCTACACCTTC
.	TRBJ2-2	.	TRBV19	CASSTGTNTGELFF	TGTGCCAGTAGTACAGGAACGAACACCGGGGAGCTGTTTTTT
.	TRBJ1-2	few	TRBV20-1	CSAPNRDGYTF	TGCAGTGCTCCGAACAGGGATGGCTACACCTTC
TRBD2	TRBJ2-1	few	TRBV7-3	CASSAGLDLFF	TGTGCCAGCAGTGCTGGACTAGACCTGTTCTTC
.	TRBJ2-7	few	TRBV6-5	CASSFKPTYEQYF	TGTGCCAGCAGTTTTAAGCCAACCTACGAGCAGTACTTC
.	TRBJ2-3	.	TRBV2	CASSETSAVTDTQYF	TGTGCCAGCAGTGAGACGTCGGCGGTCACAGATACGCAGTATTTT
.	TRBJ1-1	few	TRBV29-1	CSVDRGQGYTEAFF	TGCAGCGTTGACCGAGGGCAGGGGTACACTGAAGCTTTCTTT
TRBD2	TRBJ2-7	.	TRBV27	CASSVSGSYEQYF	TGTGCCAGCAGTGTTAGCGGGAGCTACGAGCAGTACTTC
.	TRBJ2-1	.	TRBV7-8	CASSPSRIGNNEQFF	TGTGCCAGCAGCCCTAGCAGGATTGGAAACAATGAGCAGTTCTTC
TRBD2	TRBJ2-1	few	TRBV29-1	CSVGGTSGRYEQFF	TGCAGCGTTGGGGGGACTAGCGGGAGGTATGAGCAGTTCTTC
.	TRBJ2-7	few	TRBV7-9	CASSATGFSYEQYF	TGTGCCAGCAGCGCTACAGGCTTTTCCTACGAGCAGTACTTC
.	TRBJ2-1	few	TRBV11-2	CASQPLVGDEQFF	TGTGCCAGCCAACCGCTAGTCGGCGATGAGCAGTTCTTC
TRBD1	TRBJ2-4	.	TRBV4-1	CASSRPTGRVNIQYF	TGCGCCAGCAGCCGGCCGACAGGGCGGGTAAACATTCAGTACTTC
TRBD2	TRBJ2-7	once	TRBV4-2	CASSQEPRASGINF	TGTGCCAGCAGCCAAGAGCCCCGGGCTAGCGGGATCAACTTC
.	TRBJ2-1	.	TRBV19	CASSLPGQKQFF	TGTGCCAGTAGTCTACCCGGACAGAAGCAGTTCTTC
TRBD2	TRBJ2-3	.	TRBV5-4	CASSLGGSQTDTQYF	TGTGCCAGCAGCTTGGGCGGGAGTCAGACAGATACGCAGTATTTT
TRBD1	TRBJ2-2	.	TRBV30	CAWDRANTGELFF	TGTGCCTGGGACAGGGCGAACACCGGGGAGCTGTTTTTT
TRBD2	TRBJ2-5	.	TRBV7-8	CASSFKLAGVQETQYF	TGTGCCAGCAGCTTTAAACTAGCGGGAGTCCAAGAGACCCAGTACTTC
TRBD1	TRBJ1-3	few	TRBV29-1	CSVRTGGNTIYF	TGCAGCGTCCGGACAGGAGGAAACACCATATATTTT
.	TRBJ2-3	few	TRBV7-9	CASSEADTQYF	TGTGCCAGCAGCGAGGCGGATACGCAGTATTTT
TRBD1	TRBJ1-2	few	TRBV29-1	CSVEIGTGGDYGYTF	TGCAGCGTTGAAATCGGGACAGGGGGTGACTATGGCTACACCTTC
TRBD1	TRBJ2-1	.	TRBV30	CALLQSRQGYNEQFF	TGTGCCCTTCTCCAATCGAGACAGGGTTACAATGAGCAGTTCTTC
.	TRBJ2-1	.	TRBV6-5	CASSYSRSQDEQFF	TGTGCCAGCAGTTACTCGAGAAGTCAGGATGAGCAGTTCTTC
.	TRBJ1-2	few	TRBV18	CASSEQNYGYTF	TGTGCCAGCTCGGAACAGAACTATGGCTACACCTTC
TRBD2	TRBJ2-3	.	TRBV9	CASSVEGLALDTQYF	TGTGCCAGCAGCGTAGAAGGACTAGCGTTAGATACGCAGTATTTT
.	TRBJ1-2	few	TRBV19	CASSIDSNYGYTF	TGTGCCAGTAGTATTGACAGTAACTATGGCTACACCTTC
TRBD2	TRBJ2-3	.	TRBV5-1	CASTPTSGSPDTQYF	TGCGCCAGCACCCCGACTAGCGGGAGCCCAGATACGCAGTATTTT
TRBD1	TRBJ1-2	.	TRBV29-1	CSVEWRADRAGYTF	TGCAGCGTTGAGTGGAGGGCGGACAGGGCTGGCTACACCTTC
.	TRBJ2-3	.	TRBV7-3	CASSGSRHTDTQYF	TGTGCCAGCAGCGGGTCTAGGCACACAGATACGCAGTATTTT
.	TRBJ2-1	.	TRBV30	CAWSALKSSQFF	TGTGCCTGGAGTGCCCTGAAAAGCTCGCAGTTCTTC
TRBD2	TRBJ2-1	few	TRBV29-1	CSVHSGTSGSTYNEQFF	TGCAGCGTCCACTCCGGGACTAGCGGTAGCACCTACAATGAGCAGTTCTTC
.	TRBJ2-5	.	TRBV18	CASLLNRGETQYF	TGTGCCAGCTTATTGAATCGCGGGGAGACCCAGTACTTC
.	TRBJ2-1	.	TRBV28	CASSRHHSYNEQFF	TGTGCCAGCAGTCGACACCACTCCTACAATGAGCAGTTCTTC